This T cell receptor beta chain stems from a study of blood T cell repertoires in COVID-19. At the level of the study: The cDNA or gDNA used as material had been derived from T cells, B-cell-depleted T cells, or PBMCs.

Seattle patients were enrolled during active infection and followed longitudinally. Sequenced by immunoSEQ multiplex PCR; TCRdb stores in-frame clones only, minus some. The table shows fewer than 250,000 clones, with 85% to 95% occurring only once. V was clipped by 6 bases and J by 4 bases; unmatched bases: 16. The V gene's germline CDR1 is MNHEY and CDR2 SVGEGT. This CDR3 region has 17 residues. The rearrangement uses TRBV6-2 or TRBV6-3 and TRBJ2-5; the match to TRBD2 covers 8 bases. The sample consisted of peripheral blood. The receptor was derived from a man under 40 with COVID-19, enrolled during active disease. CDR3 residues: CASSERFGRGGVETQYF. The CDR3 coding sequence is TGTGCCAGCAGCGAAAGATTTGGCCGGGGGGGCGTAGAGACCCAGTACTTC.